This T cell receptor (beta chain) was retrieved from a study of blood T cell repertoires in COVID-19. TCRdb's copy holds only in-frame clones and misses some; the assay was immunoSEQ multiplex PCR. The sample includes over 150,000 clones, around nine tenths of them seen just once. Germline CDR1 and CDR2: SGHKS and YYEKEE (reference sequence). CDR3 size: 16 residues. V was shortened by 2 bases and J by 4 bases, with 15 bases between the two germline ends. V and J are TRBV5-5 and TRBJ2-2; D is possibly TRBD1 (6 bases). What was sequenced was peripheral blood. The TCR comes from a young man with acute or convalescent COVID-19. CDR3 in DNA: TGTGCCAGCAGCTTCGGGTCAGGGGTCGGCACCGGGGAGCTGTTTTTT. Translated, it gives CASSFGSGVGTGELFF.